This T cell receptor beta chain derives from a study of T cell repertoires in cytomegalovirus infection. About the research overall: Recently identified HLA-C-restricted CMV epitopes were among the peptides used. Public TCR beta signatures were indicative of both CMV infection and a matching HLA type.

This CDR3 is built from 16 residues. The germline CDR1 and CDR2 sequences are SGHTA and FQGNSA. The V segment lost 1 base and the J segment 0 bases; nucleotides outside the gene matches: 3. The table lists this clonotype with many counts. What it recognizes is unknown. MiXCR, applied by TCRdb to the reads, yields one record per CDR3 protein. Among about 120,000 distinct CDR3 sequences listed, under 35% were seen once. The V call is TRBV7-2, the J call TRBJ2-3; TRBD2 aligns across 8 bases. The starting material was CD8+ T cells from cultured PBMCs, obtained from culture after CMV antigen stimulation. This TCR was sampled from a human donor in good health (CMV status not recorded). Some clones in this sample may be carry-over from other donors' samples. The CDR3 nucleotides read TGTGCCAGCAGCTTAGAGATAGCGGGGAGCACAGATACGCAGTATTTT. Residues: CASSLEIAGSTDTQYF.